This TCR beta chain came from a study of T cells after posttransplantation cyclophosphamide. General observations from the study: Later post-transplant blood repertoires were often dominated by donor CD8+ memory clones.

CDR3 size: 14 residues. Germline V gene lookup returns CDR1 SGHRS and CDR2 YFSETQ. V was pared by 7 bases and J by 5 bases, with 9 bases of the junction left unmatched. As regards this clone: Its antigen remains unknown.

Sequenced by immunoSEQ multiplex PCR; TCRdb stores in-frame clones only, minus some. This table holds fewer than 35,000 clones, more than 85% found once. The naive gate required viable CD3+CD4+ or CD3+CD8+ cells with CCR7+CD45RA+CD45RO-CD95-CD27+CD28+ phenotype. The sample taken for sequencing was naive CD4+ T cells sorted from blood. This TCR came from a man aged 25 to 40 in good health and a related stem cell transplant donor. The chain carries TRBV5-1 and TRBJ2-5, with 9 bases matching TRBD1. CDR3 loop: CASGYRGQGETQYF. The CDR3 coding sequence is TGCGCCAGCGGATACAGGGGGCAGGGGGAGACCCAGTACTTC.